A single sample is the source of the 20 T cell receptor beta chains below, sequenced in a study of identical twins' blood T cells. From the 5' RACE reads, TCRdb called clonotypes with MiXCR, one entry per CDR3 protein. The table lists 400,000 or so distinct CDR3 sequences, more than 25% of them singletons. The sample was PBMCs. The source of these receptors is a woman between 18 and 50 years old in good health.

Only a few counts were recorded for this clonotype. The chain couples TRBV10-2 to TRBJ2-7; TRBD2 agrees at 9 bases. Trimming cost V 11 bases and J 6 bases; bases outside gene matches: 8. CDR3 length: 12 residues. Germline values: CDR1 WSHSY, CDR2 SAAADI. CDR3 region: CAGTGLAGEQYF. CDR3 nucleotide sequence: TGCGCCGGCACGGGACTAGCAGGCGAGCAGTACTTC.

The chain couples TRBV14 to TRBJ1-1, with D unresolved. This CDR3 region has 14 residues. With 4 bases removed from V and 4 bases from J, the gap between germline ends came to 13 bases. Germline V CDR1 and CDR2: SGHDN, FVKESK. CDR3 region: CASSRGVPGTEAFF. The CDR3 nucleotides read TGTGCCAGCAGCCGTGGAGTGCCAGGCACTGAAGCTTTCTTT. Full variable domain (remainder filled in from reference TRBV14 and TRBJ1-1): EAGVTQFPSHSVIEKGQTVTLRCDPISGHDNLYWYRRVMGKEIKFLLHFVKESKQDESGMPNNRFLAERTGGTYSTLKVQPAELEDSGVYFCASSRGVPGTEAFFGQGTRLTVV.

This clonotype has a count of ten or more. The genes are TRBV6-1 and TRBJ1-3; D unclear. In germline, CDR1 is MNHNS, CDR2 SASEGT. There are 13 residues in the CDR3. Trimming cost V 1 base and J 6 bases, with 7 bases left between them. CDR3: CASSEGEVNTIYF. CDR3 bases: TGTGCCAGCAGTGAAGGGGAAGTAAACACCATATATTTT.

Ten or more counts support this clonotype. The chain links TRBV20-1 to TRBJ1-2; D uncertain. This CDR3 is 12 amino acids long. V was shortened by 1 base and J by 7 bases, with 10 bases between the two germline ends. The germline V gene encodes CDR1 DFQATT and CDR2 SNEGSKA (reference sequence). CDR3 DNA: TGCAGTGCTAGAGTAATGGGATCTGGCTACACCTTC. Translating gives CSARVMGSGYTF.

The V gene is TRBV4-1, the J gene TRBJ2-2; the D is unclear. CDR1 and CDR2 from the germline V gene are MGHRA and YSYEKL. The CDR3 is 17 residues long. Trimming took off 0 bases at V and 3 bases at J, with 14 bases between the two ends. CDR3 residues: CASSQESVPTYTGELFF. In DNA, the CDR3 is TGCGCCAGCAGCCAAGAAAGTGTCCCCACCTACACCGGGGAGCTGTTTTTT.

This clonotype was observed a handful of times. V gene TRBV20-1 combines with J gene TRBJ2-1, with D possibly TRBD1 on 6 matching bases. With 1 base removed from V and 6 bases from J, the gap between germline ends came to 13 bases. The CDR3 loop spans 14 amino acids. From germline, CDR1 is DFQATT and CDR2 SNEGSKA (reference sequence). Here the CDR3 reads CSARVDSSLNEQFF. The CDR3 DNA reads as TGCAGTGCTAGAGTGGACAGCTCCCTCAATGAGCAGTTCTTC.

This clonotype occurred many times. J is TRBJ2-7 and V is TRBV18; no firm D call. V lost 0 bases, J lost 1 base, and 4 bases lay in between. This CDR3 has 13 amino acids. Looked up from germline, CDR1 is KGHSH and CDR2 is LQKENI. The CDR3, as DNA: TGTGCCAGCTCACCACCAGGTTCCTACGAGCAGTACTTC. Residues: CASSPPGSYEQYF.

This clonotype occurred many times. V gene TRBV11-3 combines with J gene TRBJ1-4, with D hard to call. The CDR3 consists of 13 residues. Trimming removed 5 bases at V and 5 bases at J, with 9 bases between. Germline V gives CDR1 SGHNT, CDR2 YENEEA. The CDR3 is CASSPLRNEKLFF. CDR3 bases: TGTGCCAGCAGCCCTCTAAGGAATGAAAAACTGTTTTTT.

V gene TRBV19 combines with J gene TRBJ1-5; D is uncertain. The CDR3 has 13 residues. Germline CDR1 LNHDA, CDR2 SQIVND (reference sequence). V shed 2 bases and J shed 6 bases, with 8 bases lying between them. The CDR3 reads CASSIMGGQPQHF. In DNA form, the CDR3 reads TGTGCCAGTAGTATAATGGGAGGTCAGCCCCAGCATTTT.

CDR3 bases: TGTGCCAGCAGCTTAGGAGTGGGAGGGCATTCGGATACGCAGTATTTT. This sequence encodes CASSLGVGGHSDTQYF. This chain connects TRBV11-3 to TRBJ2-3; 7 bases line up with TRBD2. The CDR3 runs to 16 residues. V was clipped by 1 base and J by 6 bases; unmatched bases: 10. Per the germline V gene, CDR1 is SGHNT and CDR2 is YENEEA. Combining the CDR3 with reference TRBV11-3 and TRBJ2-3 gives the whole variable domain EAGVVQSPRYKIIEKKQPVAFWCNPISGHNTLYWYLQNLGQGPELLIRYENEEAVDDSQLPKDRFSAERLKGVDSTLKIQPAELGDSAVYLCASSLGVGGHSDTQYFGPGTRLTVL.

This clonotype occurred a few times. J is TRBJ2-3 and V is TRBV4-3; TRBD2 agrees at 9 bases. The CDR3 contains 15 residues. Trimming cost V 5 bases and J 2 bases; bases outside gene matches: 5. CDR1 and CDR2 (germline): LGHNA, YSLEER. The CDR3 reads CASSSTSGFTDTQYF. Here the CDR3 DNA reads TGCGCCAGCAGCTCGACTAGCGGATTCACAGATACGCAGTATTTT.

J is TRBJ2-1 and V is TRBV12-3 or TRBV12-4; D is unresolved. The germline V and J ends were trimmed by 3 bases and 5 bases, with 8 bases remaining between them. CDR3 length equals 13 residues. This CDR3 is CASSFVRNNEQFF. The CDR3 DNA sequence: TGTGCCAGCAGTTTTGTGCGAAACAATGAGCAGTTCTTC.

This sequence joins TRBV10-3 and TRBJ1-1; D ambiguous. The germline gives CDR1 ENHRY, CDR2 SYGVKD. Deletions cut 9 bases from V and 0 bases from J, with 11 bases between. The CDR3 totals 13 residues. The CDR3 region is CAITGHMNTEAFF. The CDR3 DNA reads TGTGCCATTACGGGCCATATGAACACTGAAGCTTTCTTT.

The chain uses TRBV20-1 and TRBJ1-6; 7 bases fit TRBD1. Germline values: CDR1 DFQATT, CDR2 SNEGSKA (reference sequence). This CDR3 has 14 residues. J gave up 6 bases and V 3 bases, and 5 bases lay outside the gene matches. CDR3 nucleotide sequence: TGCAGTGCTAGGAAGGGGGCGGTTAATTCACCCCTCCACTTT. Amino acids: CSARKGAVNSPLHF.

This chain connects TRBV7-2 to TRBJ1-1; D is ambiguous. Germline V gene lookup returns CDR1 SGHTA and CDR2 FQGNSA. V was clipped by 1 base and J by 1 base, with 13 bases between them. CDR3 length: 16 residues. This CDR3 reads CASSLVVGGRNTEAFF. The CDR3 nucleotides read TGTGCCAGCAGCTTAGTTGTTGGTGGGAGGAACACTGAAGCTTTCTTT.

This chain connects TRBV29-1 to TRBJ2-5; a weak D match, TRBD1 (5 bases). Trimming shortened V by 8 bases and J by 2 bases, and 18 bases separated the two germline ends. CDR1 is SQVTM, CDR2 ANQGSEA, per germline. This CDR3 is 14 amino acids long. CDR3: CSHKRAGMQETQYF. For the CDR3, the DNA is TGCAGCCACAAAAGGGCAGGGATGCAAGAGACCCAGTACTTC.

In its sample, this clonotype was seen many times. The chain carries TRBV27 and TRBJ1-1; tentative D call: TRBD1 (6 bases). The CDR3 extends over 15 amino acids. Trimming left V 8 bases short and J 0 bases short, with 16 bases between. The germline V gene encodes CDR1 MNHEY and CDR2 SMNVEV (reference sequence). The CDR3 protein is CASALKGGLNTEAFF. CDR3 DNA sequence: TGTGCCAGCGCCTTGAAAGGGGGATTGAACACTGAAGCTTTCTTT.

The rearrangement joins TRBV28 to TRBJ1-1; D possibly corresponds to TRBD1 (6 bases). The germline V gene encodes CDR1 MDHEN and CDR2 SYDVKM. V lost 5 bases, J lost 5 bases, and 18 bases lay in between. This CDR3 contains 15 residues. The CDR3 is CASSVPFGGATEAFF. The DNA of the CDR3 is TGTGCCAGCAGTGTGCCTTTCGGGGGCGCGACTGAAGCTTTCTTT. Together with reference TRBV28 and TRBJ1-1, the CDR3 gives the full variable domain: DVKVTQSSRYLVKRTGEKVFLECVQDMDHENMFWYRQDPGLGLRLIYFSYDVKMKEKGDIPEGYSVSREKKERFSLILESASTNQTSMYLCASSVPFGGATEAFFGQGTRLTVV.

The chain combines TRBV6-6 with TRBJ2-1, with 11 nucleotides matching TRBD2. Germline CDR1 MNHNY, CDR2 SVGAGI (reference sequence). CDR3 length equals 14 residues. V lost 2 bases, J lost 10 bases, and 4 bases stayed unmatched. For the CDR3, the DNA is TGTGCCAGCAGTTACACCGGGACTAGCGGAGAGCAGTTCTTC. Translated: CASSYTGTSGEQFF.

About this clonotype itself: Germline and junction disagree at one end, which may indicate a read error. The gene calls are TRBV6-5 and TRBJ2-7, with a possible D match to TRBD1 (5 bases). This CDR3 is built from 12 residues. CDR1 MNHEY and CDR2 SVGAGI come from the germline V gene. The CDR3 spells CVSSSRAHEQYF. DNA of the CDR3: TGTGTCAGCAGTTCCAGGGCCCACGAGCAGTACTTC.